The 17 T cell receptor beta chains in this list originate from one sample, sequenced in a study of lymphopenia after photon versus proton radiotherapy. Sequencing used immunoSEQ multiplex PCR; TCRdb keeps in-frame clones, though not all of them. This table holds about 34,000 clones, about 80% found once. The material sequenced was peripheral blood, taken from a patient treated with proton-based radiotherapy. These receptors were collected from a woman aged 65 to 85 with pancreatic cancer.

The V call is TRBV9, the J call TRBJ2-2; maybe TRBD1 (6 bases). V lost 2 bases and J lost 4, with 15 bases in between. The germline CDR1 and CDR2 sequences are SGDLS and YYNGEE. The CDR3 totals 16 residues. CDR3 sequence: CASSVATGSSTGELFF. The CDR3 bases are TGTGCCAGCAGCGTGGCGACAGGTTCTTCCACCGGGGAGCTGTTTTTT.

The gene calls are TRBV9 and TRBJ2-7; no clear D gene. The germline V and J ends were trimmed by 6 bases and 5 bases, with 12 bases remaining between them. The CDR3 sequence is 12 residues long. Germline V gene data show CDR1 as SGDLS and CDR2 as YYNGEE. CDR3 residues: CASTHTDDEQYF. DNA for the CDR3: TGTGCCAGCACCCACACAGACGACGAGCAGTACTTC. The full variable domain, completed using reference TRBV9 and TRBJ2-7, is DSGVTQTPKHLITATGQRVTLRCSPRSGDLSVYWYQQSLDQGLQFLIQYYNGEERAKGNILERFSAQQFPDLHSELNLSSLELGDSALYFCASTHTDDEQYFGPGTRLTVT.

The J gene is TRBJ2-6, the V gene TRBV5-1; D ambiguous. The germline CDR1 and CDR2 sequences are SGHRS and YFSETQ. V lost 8 bases and J lost 1, with 7 bases in between. The CDR3 covers 13 residues. CDR3 sequence: CASAESGANVLTF. The CDR3, as DNA: TGCGCCAGTGCTGAGTCTGGGGCCAACGTCCTGACTTTC.

J is TRBJ1-1 and V is TRBV11-3, with 7 bases lining up with TRBD1. CDR1 and CDR2 (germline): SGHNT, YENEEA. The V segment lost 2 bases and the J segment 8 bases; nucleotides outside the gene matches: 11. The CDR3 length is 15 residues. The CDR3, as DNA: TGTGCCAGCAGCTTAAGTCAGGGGGACAGAAAAGAAGCTTTCTTT. Translated: CASSLSQGDRKEAFF.

The chain recombines TRBV7-6 with TRBJ2-7; TRBD2 matches at 7 bases. CDR1 SGHVS and CDR2 FNYEAQ come from the germline V gene. V lost 0 bases to trimming and J lost 2 bases; unmatched junction nucleotides: 1. The CDR3 is 14 residues long. CDR3: CASSLAGGTYEQYF. Written as DNA, the CDR3 is TGTGCCAGCAGCTTAGCGGGAGGGACCTACGAGCAGTACTTC.

The CDR3 coding sequence is TGTGCCAGCAGCTCCCCCAGGGACGGTGAAGCTTTCTTT. It specifies CASSSPRDGEAFF. This chain uses TRBV11-3 with TRBJ1-1; weak D call: TRBD1 (5 bases). Germline V CDR1 and CDR2: SGHNT, YENEEA. V dropped 4 bases and J dropped 7 bases, with 13 bases sitting between them. The length of the CDR3 is 13 residues.

This rearrangement joins TRBV27 to TRBJ1-1, with 11 nucleotides matching TRBD1. The trim removed 2 bases at V and 4 bases at J, leaving 3 bases unmatched. Germline assignment: CDR1 MNHEY and CDR2 SMNVEV (reference sequence). The CDR3 sequence is 15 residues long. The CDR3, as DNA: TGTGCCAGCAGTTTAACCGGGACAGGGGGCACTGAAGCTTTCTTT. Its protein is CASSLTGTGGTEAFF.

The V and J genes are TRBV30 and TRBJ2-7; TRBD2 matches 7 bases. V shed 0 bases, J shed 2 bases, and the junction held 7 bases outside the gene matches. CDR3 length: 15 residues. Germline V gene lookup returns CDR1 GTSNPN and CDR2 SVGIG (reference sequence). CDR3 protein: CAWSVQTSSTYEQYF. Written as DNA, the CDR3 is TGTGCCTGGAGTGTCCAGACTAGCAGTACCTACGAGCAGTACTTC.

The genes are TRBV29-1 and TRBJ1-3; no firm D call. V was clipped by 3 bases and J by 0 bases, with 9 bases between them. The length of the CDR3 is 14 residues. Germline values: CDR1 SQVTM, CDR2 ANQGSEA. The CDR3 loop is CSVDPASSGNTIYF. The CDR3 DNA follows: TGCAGCGTTGACCCGGCAAGCTCTGGAAACACCATATATTTT.

The rearrangement uses TRBV6-5 and TRBJ2-2; no firm D call. V was pared by 3 bases and J by 2 bases, with 10 bases between. Germline CDR1 MNHEY, CDR2 SVGAGI. The CDR3 runs to 15 residues. CDR3 bases: TGTGCCAGCAGTTATAGTCCGCTTAACACCGGGGAGCTGTTTTTT. This gives the protein CASSYSPLNTGELFF.

J is TRBJ2-7 and V is TRBV4-3, with 11 bases matching TRBD2. CDR3 length equals 15 residues. J gave up 8 bases and V 4 bases, and 10 bases lay outside the gene matches. In germline, CDR1 is LGHNA, CDR2 YSLEER. CDR3 in DNA: TGCGCCAGCAGCCCAACCACTAGCGGGAGCTCAAAGCAGTACTTC. It specifies CASSPTTSGSSKQYF.

The chain links TRBV29-1 to TRBJ2-1; 10 bases line up with TRBD2. V was clipped by 6 bases and J by 6 bases; unmatched bases: 8. The CDR3 has 14 residues. The V gene's germline CDR1 is SQVTM and CDR2 ANQGSEA. The CDR3 loop reads CSVPSGSYSNEQFF. Here the CDR3 DNA reads TGCAGCGTACCTAGCGGGAGTTATAGCAATGAGCAGTTCTTC.

The chain links TRBV10-3 to TRBJ2-6; D is unresolved. The length of the CDR3 is 15 residues. The germline V and J ends were trimmed by 4 bases and 0 bases, with 7 bases remaining between them. Germline V gene data show CDR1 as ENHRY and CDR2 as SYGVKD. The CDR3 nucleotides are TGTGCCATCAGTGTGTCGGACTCTGGGGCCAACGTCCTGACTTTC. It codes for CAISVSDSGANVLTF.

The chain couples TRBV28 to TRBJ1-6; D is uncertain. Germline assignment: CDR1 MDHEN and CDR2 SYDVKM. This CDR3 region has 16 residues. V lost 1 base to trimming and J lost 0 bases, with 7 bases between them. The chain's CDR3 is CASSLSGSSYNSPLHF. The DNA of the CDR3 is TGTGCCAGCAGTTTATCGGGGAGCTCCTATAATTCACCCCTCCACTTT.

This clone was detected a few times. The chain carries TRBV7-3 and TRBJ2-5; D is uncertain. Germline lookup yields CDR1 SGHTA and CDR2 FQGTGA. V lost 4 bases and J lost 4, with 4 bases in between. The length of the CDR3 is 11 residues. The DNA of the CDR3 is TGTGCCAGCAGCTCGGGAGAGACCCAGTACTTC. This translates into CASSSGETQYF.

CDR3 nucleotide sequence: TGTGCCAGCAGCTCCGCCAGGGTCGGTGGAAACACCATATATTTT. It codes for CASSSARVGGNTIYF. V and J are TRBV9 and TRBJ1-3, with D perhaps TRBD1 (5 bases). Germline assignment: CDR1 SGDLS and CDR2 YYNGEE. The CDR3 has 15 amino acids. Between the trimmed V and J ends, which lost 4 bases and 3 bases, there was a span of 14 bases.

This rearrangement joins TRBV7-8 to TRBJ2-7, with D possibly matching TRBD1 (6 bases). V was trimmed by 4 bases and J by 13 bases, leaving 17 bases between them. CDR1 and CDR2 from the germline V gene are SGHVS and FQNEAQ. This CDR3 is built from 12 residues. CDR3 loop: CASSYPLGGFYF. The CDR3 DNA reads TGTGCCAGCAGCTACCCCCTAGGGGGTTTCTACTTC.